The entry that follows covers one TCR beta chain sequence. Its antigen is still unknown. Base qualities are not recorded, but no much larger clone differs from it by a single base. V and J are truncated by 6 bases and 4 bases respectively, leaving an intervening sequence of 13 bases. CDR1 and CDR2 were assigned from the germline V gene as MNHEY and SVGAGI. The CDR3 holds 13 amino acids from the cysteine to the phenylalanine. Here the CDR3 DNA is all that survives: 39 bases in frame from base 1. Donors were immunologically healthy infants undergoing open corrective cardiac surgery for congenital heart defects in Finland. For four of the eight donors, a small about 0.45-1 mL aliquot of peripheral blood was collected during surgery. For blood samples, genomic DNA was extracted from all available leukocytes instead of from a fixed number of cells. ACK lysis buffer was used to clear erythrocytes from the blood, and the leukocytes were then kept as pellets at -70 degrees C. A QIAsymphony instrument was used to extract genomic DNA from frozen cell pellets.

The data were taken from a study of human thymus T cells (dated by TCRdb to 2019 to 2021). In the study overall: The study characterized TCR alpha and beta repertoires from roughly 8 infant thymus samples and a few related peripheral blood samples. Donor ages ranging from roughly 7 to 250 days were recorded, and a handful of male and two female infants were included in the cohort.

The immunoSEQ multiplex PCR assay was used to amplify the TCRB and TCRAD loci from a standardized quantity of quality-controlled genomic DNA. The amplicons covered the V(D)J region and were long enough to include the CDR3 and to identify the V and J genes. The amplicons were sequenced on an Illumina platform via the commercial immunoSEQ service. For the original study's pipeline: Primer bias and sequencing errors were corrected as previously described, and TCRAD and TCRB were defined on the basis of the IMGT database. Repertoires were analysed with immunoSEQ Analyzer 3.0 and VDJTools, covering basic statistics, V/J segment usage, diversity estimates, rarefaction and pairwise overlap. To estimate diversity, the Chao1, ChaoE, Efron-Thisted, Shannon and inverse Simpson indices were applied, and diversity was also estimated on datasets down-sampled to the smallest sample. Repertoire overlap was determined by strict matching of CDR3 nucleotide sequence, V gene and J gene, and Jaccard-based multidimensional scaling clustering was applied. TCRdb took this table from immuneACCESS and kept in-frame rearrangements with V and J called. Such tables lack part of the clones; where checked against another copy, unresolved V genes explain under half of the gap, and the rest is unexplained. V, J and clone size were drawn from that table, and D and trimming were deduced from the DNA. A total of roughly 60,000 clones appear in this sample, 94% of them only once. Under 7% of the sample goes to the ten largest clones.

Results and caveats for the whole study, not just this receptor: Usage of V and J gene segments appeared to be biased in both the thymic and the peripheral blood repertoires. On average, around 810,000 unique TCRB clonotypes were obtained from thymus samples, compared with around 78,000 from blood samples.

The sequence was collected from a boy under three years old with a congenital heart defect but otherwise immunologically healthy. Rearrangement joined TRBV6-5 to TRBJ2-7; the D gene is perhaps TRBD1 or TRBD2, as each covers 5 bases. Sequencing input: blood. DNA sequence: TGTGCCAGCAGAAGAGGGGTCCAATACGAGCAGTACTTC. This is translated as CASRRGVQYEQYF.